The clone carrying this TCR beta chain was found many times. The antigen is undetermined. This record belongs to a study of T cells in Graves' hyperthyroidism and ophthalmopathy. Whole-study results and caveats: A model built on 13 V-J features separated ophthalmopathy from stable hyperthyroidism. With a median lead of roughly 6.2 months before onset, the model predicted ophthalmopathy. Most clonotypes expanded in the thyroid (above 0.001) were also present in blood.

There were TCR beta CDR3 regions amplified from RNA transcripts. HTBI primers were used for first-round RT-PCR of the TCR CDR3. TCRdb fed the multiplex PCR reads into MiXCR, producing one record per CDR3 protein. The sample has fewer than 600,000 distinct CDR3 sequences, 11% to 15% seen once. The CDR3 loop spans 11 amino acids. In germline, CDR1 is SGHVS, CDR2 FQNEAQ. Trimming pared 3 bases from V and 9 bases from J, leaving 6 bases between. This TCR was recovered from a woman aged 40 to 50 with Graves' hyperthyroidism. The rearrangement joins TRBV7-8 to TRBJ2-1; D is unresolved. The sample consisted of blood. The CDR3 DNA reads TGTGCCAGCAGCTTTAAATTTGAGCAGTTCTTC. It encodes CASSFKFEQFF.